A selection of T cell receptor beta chains follows, all from one sample in a study of T cells in Graves' hyperthyroidism and ophthalmopathy. TCRdb re-called the multiplex PCR reads with MiXCR, one entry per CDR3 protein. Counted here are roughly 570,000 distinct CDR3 sequences, about 15% occurring once; the ten biggest clones make up under 8%. Sequencing was performed on blood. The receptor source for this set is a woman in her 30s with Graves' hyperthyroidism. The CDR3 runs from the conserved cysteine through the conserved F or W. A D gene is named only where the DNA matches it firmly. Clone size is not always given. Where it is, it says once, few, many or a class for expanded clones.

CDR3 protein | CDR3 DNA | clone size | V gene | D gene | J gene
CASSLISGRARGEQYF | TGCGCCAGCAGCTTGATTAGCGGGAGGGCCAGGGGGGAGCAGTACTTC | few | TRBV5-1 | TRBD2 | TRBJ2-7
CASSIETGRGELFF | TGTGCCAGCAGCATCGAGACAGGGAGAGGGGAGCTGTTTTTT | NA | TRBV11-2 | TRBD1 | TRBJ2-2
CASRRTGGGTRSYNEQFF | TGCGCCAGCAGACGGACAGGGGGCGGTACCCGCTCCTACAATGAGCAGTTCTTC | many | TRBV5-1 | TRBD1 | TRBJ2-1
CASSIPPSLRGSNQPQHF | TGTGCCAGTAGTATCCCTCCAAGCCTACGGGGAAGCAATCAGCCCCAGCATTTT | many | TRBV19 | NA | TRBJ1-5
CASSLGQISGANVLTF | TGCGCCAGCAGCTTAGGACAGATCTCTGGGGCCAACGTCCTGACTTTC | many | TRBV5-1 | NA | TRBJ2-6
CASSVATGSGSRFF | NA | NA | TRBV9 | NA | TRBJ2-1
CASSPWTGTGNTIYF | TGTGCCAGCAGTCCATGGACAGGAACTGGAAACACCATATATTTT | many | TRBV12-3/TRBV12-4 | TRBD1 | TRBJ1-3
CASSFESGTIRGEDTQYF | TGTGCCAGCAGCTTCGAATCCGGGACCATAAGGGGGGAAGATACGCAGTATTTT | NA | TRBV7-9 | NA | TRBJ2-3
CASSFQGSEAFF | TGTGCCAGCAGTTTTCAGGGTTCTGAAGCTTTCTTT | NA | TRBV27 | NA | TRBJ1-1
CSAGRGTGELFF | TGCAGTGCTGGTCGGGGCACCGGGGAGCTGTTTTTT | many | TRBV20-1 | NA | TRBJ2-2
CASARVSYNEQFF | TGTGCCAGCGCCCGGGTATCCTACAATGAGCAGTTCTTC | many | TRBV6-2/TRBV6-3 | NA | TRBJ2-1
CASRLGGRASGTDTQYF | TGTGCCAGTAGACTGGGGGGCCGGGCTAGCGGCACAGATACGCAGTATTTT | few | TRBV19 | NA | TRBJ2-3
CASSSVPVTYEQYF | TGTGCCAGCAGCTCAGTACCTGTCACCTACGAGCAGTACTTC | many | TRBV11-3 | NA | TRBJ2-7
CASSPQRLAGGGTQYF | TGTGCCAGCAGTCCTCAGAGACTAGCGGGAGGTGGTACGCAGTATTTT | many | TRBV28 | TRBD2 | TRBJ2-3
CASSLSPDRVRNYEQYF | TGTGCCAGCAGTTTAAGCCCGGACAGGGTGAGAAACTACGAGCAGTACTTC | many | TRBV28 | TRBD1 | TRBJ2-7
CASVETGENTGELFF | TGTGCCAGTGTAGAAACAGGGGAGAACACCGGGGAGCTGTTTTTT | NA | TRBV19 | TRBD1 | TRBJ2-2
CASQGPNQPQHF | TGTGCCAGCCAGGGGCCCAATCAGCCCCAGCATTTT | many | TRBV27 | NA | TRBJ1-5
CASSSWTGGGYTF | TGTGCCAGCAGTTCCTGGACAGGGGGCGGCTACACCTTC | few | TRBV6-2/TRBV6-3 | TRBD1 | TRBJ1-2
CASSLYAGSENIQYF | TGTGCCAGCAGCTTATATGCGGGCTCCGAAAACATTCAGTACTTC | NA | TRBV7-3 | NA | TRBJ2-4
CAISESASGDSNQPQHF | TGTGCCATCAGTGAGTCTGCTTCAGGGGATAGCAATCAGCCCCAGCATTTT | many | TRBV10-3 | NA | TRBJ1-5
CASSRGNEQYF | TGTGCCAGCAGTCGTGGAAACGAGCAGTACTTC | NA | TRBV4-2 | NA | TRBJ2-7
CASSSTDNSYEQYF | TGTGCCAGCAGTTCCACGGACAACTCCTACGAGCAGTACTTC | NA | TRBV27 | NA | TRBJ2-7
CASSPDSGETQYF | TGTGCCAGCAGTCCCGATAGCGGCGAGACCCAGTACTTC | NA | TRBV27 | NA | TRBJ2-5
CASSSRLAEYNEQFF | TGTGCCAGCAGTTCGCGACTAGCGGAGTACAATGAGCAGTTCTTC | many | TRBV27 | TRBD2 | TRBJ2-1
CASIPGSGANVLTF | TGTGCCAGCATACCAGGCTCTGGGGCCAACGTCCTGACTTTC | NA | TRBV18 | NA | TRBJ2-6
CASSQDSFSGLYNEQFF | TGCGCCAGCAGCCAAGACAGCTTTAGCGGGCTCTACAATGAGCAGTTCTTC | NA | TRBV4-3 | TRBD2 | TRBJ2-1
CASSQGDRVEYEKLFF | TGTGCCAGCAGCCAAGGGGACAGGGTGGAGTATGAAAAACTGTTTTTT | NA | TRBV3-1 | TRBD1 | TRBJ1-4
CASTSTRFSYNEQFF | TGTGCCAGCACTTCAACTAGGTTCTCCTACAATGAGCAGTTCTTC | many | TRBV27 | NA | TRBJ2-1
CASSSGPGRGELFF | TGTGCCAGCAGTAGCGGGCCAGGGCGAGGGGAGCTGTTTTTT | many | TRBV7-2 | TRBD2 | TRBJ2-2
CASRTLGGWGETQYF | TGTGCCAGCAGAACCCTAGGGGGGTGGGGAGAGACCCAGTACTTC | many | TRBV28 | NA | TRBJ2-5
CASSVLAGGPDEQYF | TGCGCCAGCAGTGTATTGGCGGGAGGGCCGGACGAGCAGTACTTC | few | TRBV11-2 | TRBD2 | TRBJ2-7
CASRLGTGGDEQYF | TGTGCCAGCAGACTTGGGACAGGGGGTGACGAGCAGTACTTC | NA | TRBV7-9 | TRBD1 | TRBJ2-7